The next 10 T cell receptor beta chains were all read from a single sample in a study of CD8 T cells in ankylosing spondylitis. General study findings and limits: Apparently characteristic of ankylosing spondylitis blood was a TCR beta motif (about 8 highly homologous variants).

TCRdb reprocessed the 5' RACE reads with MiXCR, giving one entry per CDR3 protein. The sample comprises roughly 470,000 distinct CDR3 sequences, approximately 26% of which are singletons, and over 0.8% rests with the top ten. These TCRs' antigens remain unknown. The sequenced sample consisted of blood, either unsorted or a sorted T cell fraction (not recorded which). The receptors were gathered from a male donor with ankylosing spondylitis.

V is TRBV12-3 or TRBV12-4 and J is TRBJ1-5; D is unclear. The CDR3 loop spans 12 amino acids. The V end was cut by 2 bases, the J end by 9 bases, with 8 bases between. CDR3 bases: TGTGCCAGCAGTTTAACAGCGGGGCCCCAGCATTTT. Encoded protein: CASSLTAGPQHF.

The chain links TRBV5-1 to TRBJ2-3; TRBD2 aligns across 13 bases. Germline trimming cut 3 bases from V and 7 bases from J; bases unmatched to any gene: 2. The CDR3 has 14 amino acids. Germline CDR1 SGHRS, CDR2 YFSETQ. The CDR3 DNA sequence: TGCGCCAGCAGCTCGGGACTAGCGGGATATACGCAGTATTTT. Translated, it gives CASSSGLAGYTQYF.

The rearrangement links TRBV19 to TRBJ2-2; D remains unclear. The CDR3 spans 11 residues. Trimming pared 3 bases from V and 6 bases from J, leaving 2 bases between. Germline CDR1 is LNHDA and CDR2 is SQIVND (reference sequence). The CDR3 loop is CASSIPGELFF. In DNA form, the CDR3 reads TGTGCCAGTAGTATTCCCGGGGAGCTGTTTTTT. Using reference TRBV19 and TRBJ2-2 for the parts outside the CDR3, the full variable domain is DGGITQSPKYLFRKEGQNVTLSCEQNLNHDAMYWYRQDPGQGLRLIYYSQIVNDFQKGDIAEGYSVSREKKESFPLTVTSAQKNPTAFYLCASSIPGELFFGEGSRLTVL.

There are a few counts of this clonotype. Here the CDR3 reads CASTGTGGSNSPLHF. The DNA of the CDR3 is TGTGCCAGCACCGGGACCGGTGGGAGTAATTCACCCCTCCACTTT. The rearrangement joins TRBV2 to TRBJ1-6, with D perhaps TRBD1 (5 bases). V was shortened by 7 bases and J by 6 bases, with 16 bases between the two germline ends. Germline CDR1 reads SNHLY; CDR2 reads FYNNEI. The CDR3 totals 15 residues.

The gene calls are TRBV3-1 and TRBJ2-7, with 7 bases aligning to TRBD2. V lost 0 bases, J lost 3 bases, and 11 bases stayed unmatched. This CDR3 comprises 17 residues. Germline V gene sequence: CDR1 LGHDT, CDR2 YNNKEL (reference sequence). CDR3 sequence reads: CASSQEGESGKYYEQYV. As DNA, the CDR3 is TGTGCCAGCAGCCAAGAGGGGGAAAGCGGGAAGTACTACGAGCAGTACGTC.

The chain employs TRBV6-1 and TRBJ2-2; 8 nucleotides line up with TRBD2. Looked up from germline, CDR1 is MNHNS and CDR2 is SASEGT. The CDR3 runs to 16 residues. V trimming: 7 bases; J trimming: 1 base; junction bases outside the gene matches: 8. CDR3 DNA: TGTGCCAGCAAACGGACTAGCATCGGGAACACCGGGGAGCTGTTTTTT. Its protein is CASKRTSIGNTGELFF.

V usage is TRBV7-2 and J usage is TRBJ1-6; the D gene is possibly TRBD1 (5 bases). Germline assignment: CDR1 SGHTA and CDR2 FQGNSA. This CDR3 comprises 13 residues. V was trimmed by 1 base and J by 13 bases, leaving 11 bases between them. The CDR3 reads CASSLDGTRPLHF. The CDR3 coding sequence is TGTGCCAGCAGCTTAGATGGGACGAGGCCCCTCCACTTT. Looking up the rest from reference TRBV7-2 and TRBJ1-6 gives the full variable domain: GAGVSQSPSNKVTEKGKDVELRCDPISGHTALYWYRQSLGQGLEFLIYFQGNSAPDKSGLPSDRFSAERTGGSVSTLTIQRTQQEDSAVYLCASSLDGTRPLHFGNGTRLTVT.

The chain has TRBV12-3 or TRBV12-4 and TRBJ2-6; D is undetermined. This CDR3 has 16 amino acids. V lost 6 bases, J lost 0 bases, and 12 bases lay in between. The CDR3 here is CASSPVGSSGANVLTF. CDR3 DNA: TGTGCCAGCAGCCCTGTCGGCAGCTCTGGGGCCAACGTCCTGACTTTC.

The chain uses TRBV20-1 and TRBJ2-3; TRBD2 agrees at 11 bases. The CDR3 loop spans 14 amino acids. With V trimmed by 6 bases and J by 5 bases, 7 bases remained unmatched. The germline CDR1 and CDR2 sequences are DFQATT and SNEGSKA (reference sequence). The CDR3 spells CSATTSGNKDTQYF. CDR3 bases: TGCAGTGCGACGACTAGCGGGAACAAAGATACGCAGTATTTT.

At least ten counts were recorded for this clonotype. The rearrangement joins TRBV11-2 to TRBJ2-2; no clear D. V lost 2 bases to trimming and J lost 1 base, with 5 bases between them. The V gene's germline CDR1 is SGHAT and CDR2 FQNNGV. CDR3 length: 14 residues. CDR3 loop: CASSLSMNTGELFF. DNA for the CDR3: TGTGCCAGCAGCTTATCTATGAACACCGGGGAGCTGTTTTTT.